Below, 4 T cell receptor beta chains from the same sample are listed, as sequenced in a study of memory CD4+ T cells and cytomegalovirus serostatus. Clones were read by immunoSEQ multiplex PCR, and TCRdb kept only the in-frame ones, dropping some. Here the sample spans approximately 56,000 clones, 82% being singletons. The sort gate was single viable CD3+CD4+CD8-CD45RO+ cells for memory CD4+ T cells. Sequenced material: memory CD4+ T cells from blood. These receptors all stem from an adult in good health and CMV-seronegative.

The V and J genes are TRBV9 and TRBJ1-2, with TRBD1 matching 7 bases. Germline V CDR1 and CDR2: SGDLS, YYNGEE. The CDR3 runs 13 residues. Losses at the gene ends were 3 bases for V and 4 bases for J; bases not matched to a gene: 3. The CDR3: CASSGQGIYGYTF. CDR3 nucleotides: TGTGCCAGCAGCGGACAGGGCATCTATGGCTACACCTTC. Full variable domain (remainder filled in from reference TRBV9 and TRBJ1-2): DSGVTQTPKHLITATGQRVTLRCSPRSGDLSVYWYQQSLDQGLQFLIQYYNGEERAKGNILERFSAQQFPDLHSELNLSSLELGDSALYFCASSGQGIYGYTFGSGTRLTVV.

This clone was seen just once. The CDR3 nucleotides read TGTGCCAGCAGCCAAGAGGGGGACACTGAAGCTTTCTTT. This sequence encodes CASSQEGDTEAFF. The chain combines TRBV4-2 with TRBJ1-1; perhaps TRBD1 as D (5 bases). Germline V gene sequence: CDR1 LGHNA, CDR2 YNFKEQ. The CDR3 totals 13 residues. The V end lost 0 bases, the J end lost 3 bases, and 5 bases lay between the germline ends.

V gene TRBV7-9 combines with J gene TRBJ2-7; D is unclear. Deletions cut 0 bases from V and 2 bases from J, with 8 bases between. The CDR3 loop spans 14 amino acids. Germline CDR1 reads SEHNR; CDR2 reads FQNEAQ (reference sequence). The CDR3 bases are TGTGCCAGCAGCTTAGCAGGGCAAGCCTACGAGCAGTACTTC. Translation: CASSLAGQAYEQYF.

The chain recombines TRBV9 with TRBJ2-5, with D perhaps matching TRBD1 (6 bases). V gave up 6 bases and J gave up 0 bases, with 15 bases separating them. Per the germline V gene, CDR1 is SGDLS and CDR2 is YYNGEE. The CDR3 has 15 amino acids. Here the CDR3 reads CASTPRGSYQETQYF. Written as DNA, the CDR3 is TGTGCCAGCACCCCCAGGGGTTCATACCAAGAGACCCAGTACTTC.